This TCR beta chain appears in the sequencing data of a study of blood T cells in healthy people across ages. In the study overall: The template switching approach captured approximately one barcoded beta molecule for every two T cells.

The study, taken as a whole, reports: Investigators treated diversity estimates from one million T cells as underestimates.

The sample providers were healthy Caucasian people from Russia, aged about 6 to 90. The sample holds a few counts of this clonotype. Its matching antigen is unknown. Sample-barcoded 5' priming and a J-beta primer mix drove a second PCR of about 6 to 12 cycles. Every cDNA was tagged by a template-switch adaptor with 12 random nucleotides. One entry per CDR3 protein, called by TCRdb with MiXCR from the 5' RACE reads. The data show roughly 800,000 distinct CDR3 sequences, roughly 50% seen once. V was shortened by 7 bases and J by 5 bases, with 5 bases between the two germline ends. The germline CDR1 and CDR2 sequences are KGHDR and SFDVKD. This CDR3 is built from 11 residues.

The J gene is TRBJ2-1, the V gene TRBV24-1; D unresolved. Material: blood. The clonotype was recovered from a man aged 25-40 years in good health. The CDR3 DNA reads TGTGCCACCAGGGTCAACAATGAGCAGTTCTTC. It encodes CATRVNNEQFF.